Described below is a single T cell receptor beta chain sequence and its context. Antigen specificity is unknown. The data were taken from a study of T cells and Merkel cell carcinoma outcomes. General study results and limits: Repertoire plus T-cell density reportedly predicted Merkel cell carcinoma outcomes.

V dropped 2 bases and J dropped 4; count of bases not matched to a gene: 11. CDR3 length: 17 amino acids. Germline CDR1 SGHRS, CDR2 YFSETQ. Some clones are missing from TCRdb's copy, which holds only in-frame ones; the method was immunoSEQ multiplex PCR. The sample lists some 1,400 clones, about 84% occurring once. Sequencing was performed on tumor tissue from Merkel cell carcinoma. The chain recombines TRBV5-1 with TRBJ1-2, with 10 nucleotides matching TRBD1. This receptor was obtained from a human donor with Merkel cell carcinoma. The CDR3 sequence is CASSFRDRGGLGYGYTF. The CDR3 DNA reads as TGCGCCAGCAGCTTTAGGGACAGGGGAGGCCTTGGCTATGGCTACACCTTC.